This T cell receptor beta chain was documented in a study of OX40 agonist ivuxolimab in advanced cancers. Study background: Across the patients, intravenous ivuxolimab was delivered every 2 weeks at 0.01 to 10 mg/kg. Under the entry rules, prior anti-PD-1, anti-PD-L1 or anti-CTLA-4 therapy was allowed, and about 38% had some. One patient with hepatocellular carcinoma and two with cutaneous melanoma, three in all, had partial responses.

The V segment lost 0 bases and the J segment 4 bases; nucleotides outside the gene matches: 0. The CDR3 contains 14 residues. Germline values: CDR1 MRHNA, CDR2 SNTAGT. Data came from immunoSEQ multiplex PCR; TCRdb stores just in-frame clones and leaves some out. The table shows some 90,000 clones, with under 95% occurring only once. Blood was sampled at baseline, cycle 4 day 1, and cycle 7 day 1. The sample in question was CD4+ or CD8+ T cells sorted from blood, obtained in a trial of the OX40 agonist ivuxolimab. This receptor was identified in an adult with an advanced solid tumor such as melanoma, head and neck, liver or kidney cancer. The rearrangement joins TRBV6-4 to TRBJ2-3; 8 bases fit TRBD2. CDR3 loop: CASSDSREADTQYF. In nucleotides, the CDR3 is TGTGCCAGCAGTGACTCGCGGGAGGCAGATACGCAGTATTTT.